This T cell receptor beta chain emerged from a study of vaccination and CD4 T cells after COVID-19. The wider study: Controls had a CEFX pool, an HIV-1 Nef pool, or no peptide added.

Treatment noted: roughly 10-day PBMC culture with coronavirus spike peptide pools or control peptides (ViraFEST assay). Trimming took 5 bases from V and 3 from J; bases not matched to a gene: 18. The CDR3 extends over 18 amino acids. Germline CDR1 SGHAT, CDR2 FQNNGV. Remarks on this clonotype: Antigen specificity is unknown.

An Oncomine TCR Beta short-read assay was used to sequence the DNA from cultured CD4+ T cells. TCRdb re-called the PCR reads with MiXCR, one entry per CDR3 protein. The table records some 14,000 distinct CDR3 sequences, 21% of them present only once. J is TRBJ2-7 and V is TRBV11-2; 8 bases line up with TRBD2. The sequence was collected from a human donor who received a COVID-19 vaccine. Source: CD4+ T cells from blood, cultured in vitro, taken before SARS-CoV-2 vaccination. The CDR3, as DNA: TGTGCCAGCAGCCCCGGGGGGGGGCCCTTATTATCCTTCTACGAGCAGTACTTC. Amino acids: CASSPGGGPLLSFYEQYF.